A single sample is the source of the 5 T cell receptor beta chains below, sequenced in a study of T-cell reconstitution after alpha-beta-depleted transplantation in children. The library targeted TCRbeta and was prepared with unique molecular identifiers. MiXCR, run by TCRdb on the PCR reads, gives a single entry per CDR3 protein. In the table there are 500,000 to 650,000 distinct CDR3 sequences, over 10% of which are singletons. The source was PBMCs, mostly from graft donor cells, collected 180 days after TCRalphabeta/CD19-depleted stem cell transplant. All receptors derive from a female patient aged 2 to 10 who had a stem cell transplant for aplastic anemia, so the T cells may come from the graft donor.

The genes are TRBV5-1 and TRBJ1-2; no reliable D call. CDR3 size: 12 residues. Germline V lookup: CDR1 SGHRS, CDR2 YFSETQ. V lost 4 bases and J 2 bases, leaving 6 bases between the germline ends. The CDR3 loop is CASSRRNYGYTF. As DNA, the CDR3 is TGCGCCAGCAGCCGCCGGAACTATGGCTACACCTTC.

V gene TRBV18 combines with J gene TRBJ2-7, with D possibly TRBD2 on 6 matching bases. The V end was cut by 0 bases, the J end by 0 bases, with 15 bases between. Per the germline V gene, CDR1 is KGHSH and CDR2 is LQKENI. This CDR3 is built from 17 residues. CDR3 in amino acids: CASSPPHTSTSSYEQYF. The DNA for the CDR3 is TGTGCCAGCTCACCACCGCACACTAGCACTAGCTCCTACGAGCAGTACTTC. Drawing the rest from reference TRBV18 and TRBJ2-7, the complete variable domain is NAGVMQNPRHLVRRRGQEARLRCSPMKGHSHVYWYRQLPEEGLKFMVYLQKENIIDESGMPKERFSAEFPKEGPSILRIQQVVRGDSAAYFCASSPPHTSTSSYEQYFGPGTRLTVT.

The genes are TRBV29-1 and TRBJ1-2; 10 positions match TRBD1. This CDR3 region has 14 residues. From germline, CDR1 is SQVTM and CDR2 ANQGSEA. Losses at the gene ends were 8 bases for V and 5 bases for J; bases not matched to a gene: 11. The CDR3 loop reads CSSKAGTGDYGYTF. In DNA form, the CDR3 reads TGCAGCTCGAAAGCCGGGACAGGGGATTATGGCTACACCTTC.

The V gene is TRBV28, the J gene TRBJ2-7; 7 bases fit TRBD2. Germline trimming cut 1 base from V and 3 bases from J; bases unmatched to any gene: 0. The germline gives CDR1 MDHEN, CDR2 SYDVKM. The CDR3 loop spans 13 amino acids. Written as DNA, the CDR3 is TGTGCCAGCAGTTTATCTAGCGGCTACGAGCAGTACTTC. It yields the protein CASSLSSGYEQYF.

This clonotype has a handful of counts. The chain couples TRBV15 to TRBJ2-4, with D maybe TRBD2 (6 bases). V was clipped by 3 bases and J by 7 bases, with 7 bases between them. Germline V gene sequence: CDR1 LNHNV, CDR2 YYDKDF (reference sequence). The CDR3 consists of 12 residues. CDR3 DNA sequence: TGTGCCACCAGCAGTGGGGGGAACATTCAGTACTTC. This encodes CATSSGGNIQYF.